This entry is about one T cell receptor (beta chain). Antigen: not known. The data originate from a study of CD8 T cells in ankylosing spondylitis. TCRdb reprocessed the 5' RACE reads via MiXCR and lists one record per CDR3 protein. The repertoire holds hundreds of thousands of distinct CDR3 sequences, with approximately 20% as singletons. Findings and caveats of the study: Peripheral blood held disease-linked clones only at relatively low frequency, and these were CD8+. Prior literature has documented some motif variants in synovial fluid and blood from reactive arthritis. Significantly higher representation of disease-linked clones was reported for matched ankylosing spondylitis synovial fluid.

The receptor was derived from a male donor with ankylosing spondylitis or in good health (not recorded which). Sequencing was done on a sample of blood, either unsorted or a sorted T cell fraction (not recorded which).

CDR3 residues: CASSLWDSAMDEQYF. The CDR3 DNA follows: TGCGCCAGCAGCCTTTGGGACTCCGCGATGGACGAGCAGTACTTC. The V gene is TRBV4-1, the J gene TRBJ2-7, with D possibly matching TRBD2 (6 bases). Germline V gene data show CDR1 as MGHRA and CDR2 as YSYEKL. V lost 4 bases and J lost 5, with 18 bases in between. This CDR3 region has 15 residues.